This T cell receptor beta chain derives from a study of identical twins. The length of the CDR3 is 12 residues. V lost 7 bases and J lost 4, with 11 bases in between. Germline V CDR1 and CDR2: SQVTM, ANQGSEA. Template switching added a universal primer site; cDNA carried unique molecular identifiers. TCRdb re-analysed the 5' RACE reads in MiXCR, keeping a single row per CDR3 protein. The data show about 240,000 distinct CDR3 sequences, 10% seen once. This clonotype was observed many times. V usage is TRBV29-1 and J usage is TRBJ2-1; D is possibly TRBD1 (6 bases). The sequence was collected from a man aged 50 to 60 in good health. The sequencing sample was made of memory T cells sorted from blood. The CDR3 spells CSGGQKYNEQFF. DNA of the CDR3: TGCAGCGGTGGACAGAAGTACAATGAGCAGTTCTTC.